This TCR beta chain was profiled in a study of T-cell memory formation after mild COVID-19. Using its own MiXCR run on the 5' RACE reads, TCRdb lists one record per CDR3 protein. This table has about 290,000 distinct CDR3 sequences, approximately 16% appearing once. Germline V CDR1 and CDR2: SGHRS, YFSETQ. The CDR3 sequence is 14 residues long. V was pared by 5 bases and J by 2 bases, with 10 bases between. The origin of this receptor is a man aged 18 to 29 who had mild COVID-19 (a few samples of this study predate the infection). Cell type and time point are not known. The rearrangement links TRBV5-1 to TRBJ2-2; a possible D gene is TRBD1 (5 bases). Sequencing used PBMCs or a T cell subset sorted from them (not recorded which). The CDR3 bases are TGCGCCAGCAGATTGACAGTAAACACCGGGGAGCTGTTTTTT. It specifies CASRLTVNTGELFF.